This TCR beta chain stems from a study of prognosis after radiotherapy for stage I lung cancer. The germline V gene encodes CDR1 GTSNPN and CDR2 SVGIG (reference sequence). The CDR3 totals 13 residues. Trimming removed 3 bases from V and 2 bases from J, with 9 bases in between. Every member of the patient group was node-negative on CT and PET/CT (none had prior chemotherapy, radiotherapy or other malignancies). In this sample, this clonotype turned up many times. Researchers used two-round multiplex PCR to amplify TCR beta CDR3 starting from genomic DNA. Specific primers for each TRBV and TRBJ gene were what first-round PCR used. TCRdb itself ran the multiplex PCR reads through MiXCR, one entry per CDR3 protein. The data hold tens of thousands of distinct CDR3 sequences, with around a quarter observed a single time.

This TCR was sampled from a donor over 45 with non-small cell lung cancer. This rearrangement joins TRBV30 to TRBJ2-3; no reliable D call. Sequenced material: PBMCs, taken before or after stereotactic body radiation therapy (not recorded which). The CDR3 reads CAWRRHSTDTQYF. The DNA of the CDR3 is TGTGCCTGGAGACGGCACTCCACAGATACGCAGTATTTT.